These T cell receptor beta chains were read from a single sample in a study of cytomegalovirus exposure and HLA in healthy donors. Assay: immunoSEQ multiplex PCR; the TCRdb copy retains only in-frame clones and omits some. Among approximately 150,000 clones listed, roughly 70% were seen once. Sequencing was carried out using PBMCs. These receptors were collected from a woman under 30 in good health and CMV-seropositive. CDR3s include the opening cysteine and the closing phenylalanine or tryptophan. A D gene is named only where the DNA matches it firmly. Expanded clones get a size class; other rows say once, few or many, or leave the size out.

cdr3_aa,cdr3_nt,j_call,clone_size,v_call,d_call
CASRTNRVGNQPQHF,TGTGCCAGCAGAACCAACAGGGTAGGGAATCAGCCCCAGCATTTT,TRBJ1-5,once,TRBV6-1,NA
CASSLLRTAPGADTQYF,TGTGCCAGCAGTTTACTTCGGACAGCTCCCGGAGCAGATACGCAGTATTTT,TRBJ2-3,NA,TRBV28,NA
CASREGQPANEKLFF,TGCGCCAGCAGAGAAGGACAGCCGGCTAATGAAAAACTGTTTTTT,TRBJ1-4,NA,TRBV5-1,NA
CASSPRTSGGPYNEQFF,TGTGCCAGCAGCCCCCGGACTAGCGGGGGCCCCTACAATGAGCAGTTCTTC,TRBJ2-1,NA,TRBV7-3,TRBD2
CASSRPDRDYGYTF,TGCGCCAGCAGCCGTCCCGACAGGGACTATGGCTACACCTTC,TRBJ1-2,NA,TRBV5-1,TRBD1
CASSMRGGHPHEQFF,TGTGCCAGCAGCATGCGGGGGGGCCATCCCCATGAGCAGTTCTTC,TRBJ2-1,NA,TRBV7-2,TRBD2
CATSRGQGARGYTF,TGTGCCACCAGCAGAGGACAGGGGGCGCGTGGCTACACCTTC,TRBJ1-2,NA,TRBV15,TRBD1
CASSLWVGGEVFF,TGTGCCAGCAGCTTGTGGGTTGGCGGGGAGGTTTTCTTT,TRBJ1-1,NA,TRBV5-6,NA
CASRYWQGAYEQYF,TGTGCCAGCAGGTATTGGCAGGGGGCCTACGAGCAGTACTTC,TRBJ2-7,NA,TRBV11-2,TRBD1
CASSFGRGLDEQYF,TGTGCCAGCAGCTTTGGCAGGGGGCTTGACGAGCAGTACTTC,TRBJ2-7,NA,TRBV7-2,TRBD1
CATSRQGQNIQYF,TGTGCCACCAGCAGACAGGGCCAAAACATTCAGTACTTC,TRBJ2-4,NA,TRBV15,NA
CASSPGTSSYEQYF,TGTGCCAGCAGCCCAGGGACTAGTTCCTACGAGCAGTACTTC,TRBJ2-7,NA,TRBV7-3,TRBD2
CSSNEAGGELFF,TGTTCCAGCAACGAAGCGGGCGGGGAGCTGTTTTTT,TRBJ2-2,NA,TRBV7-9,NA
CASSVSGQVGGEQYF,TGTGCCAGCAGCGTCTCTGGACAGGTGGGAGGCGAGCAGTACTTC,TRBJ2-7,NA,TRBV9,NA
CATSRWDPGTSGGAYWSNEQFF,TGTGCCACCAGCAGATGGGATCCCGGGACTAGCGGGGGGGCCTACTGGAGCAATGAGCAGTTCTTC,TRBJ2-1,NA,TRBV15,TRBD2
CASSPGTSGGETQYF,TGTGCTAGCAGCCCTGGGACTAGCGGGGGAGAGACCCAGTACTTC,TRBJ2-5,few,TRBV7-7,TRBD2
CASSEGTGGIYEQYF,TGTGCCAGCAGTGAAGGGACAGGGGGCATATACGAGCAGTACTTC,TRBJ2-7,NA,TRBV6-1,TRBD1
CASRKDPGPMSQYF,TGTGCCAGCAGGAAAGACCCAGGTCCGATGTCGCAGTACTTC,TRBJ2-7,NA,TRBV27,NA
CASSPRTSGGAGETQYF,TGTGCCAGCAGCCCCAGGACTAGCGGGGGGGCCGGGGAGACCCAGTACTTC,TRBJ2-5,few,TRBV4-2,TRBD2
CASSYSPLLARNEQFF,TGTGCCAGCAGTTACTCTCCCCTACTAGCGCGCAATGAGCAGTTCTTC,TRBJ2-1,NA,TRBV6-5,TRBD2
CASSVAGGGGIAEAFF,TGTGCCAGCAGCGTAGCCGGGGGCGGGGGGATCGCTGAAGCTTTCTTT,TRBJ1-1,once,TRBV9,NA
CASSLEASSYEQYF,TGCGCCAGCAGCTTGGAGGCTAGCTCCTACGAGCAGTACTTC,TRBJ2-7,few,TRBV5-1,NA
CASSPLSPQGKDQPQHF,TGTGCCAGCAGCCCCTTGTCCCCACAGGGGAAGGATCAGCCCCAGCATTTT,TRBJ1-5,NA,TRBV7-9,TRBD1
CASSEKGGVADPTYEQYF,TGTGCCAGCAGTGAAAAAGGCGGAGTGGCCGATCCCACCTACGAGCAGTACTTC,TRBJ2-7,NA,TRBV25-1,NA
CASSVGTGPGETQYF,TGTGCCAGCAGCGTAGGGACAGGTCCCGGCGAGACCCAGTACTTC,TRBJ2-5,once,TRBV9,TRBD1
CASSQDSDSTYEQYF,TGCGCCAGCAGCCAAGATTCTGACAGCACCTACGAGCAGTACTTC,TRBJ2-7,NA,TRBV4-3,NA
CASSSTGTSGYNEQFF,TGTGCCAGCAGCTCGACCGGGACTAGCGGCTACAATGAGCAGTTCTTC,TRBJ2-1,few,TRBV5-4,TRBD2
CASSFRQGYEQYF,TGCGCCAGCAGCTTCAGACAGGGCTACGAGCAGTACTTC,TRBJ2-7,NA,TRBV5-1,TRBD1
CAISAGGQGYTDTQYF,TGTGCCATCAGTGCGGGGGGACAGGGGTACACAGATACGCAGTATTTT,TRBJ2-3,few,TRBV10-3,TRBD1
CAWSVSSGYEQYF,TGTGCCTGGAGTGTGAGTAGCGGCTACGAGCAGTACTTC,TRBJ2-7,NA,TRBV30,NA
CASMDGSRGYEQYF,TGTGCCAGTATGGATGGCTCCCGGGGCTACGAGCAGTACTTC,TRBJ2-7,NA,TRBV19,NA
CASSYSGGYGYTF,TGTGCCAGCAGTTACTCAGGGGGCTATGGCTACACCTTC,TRBJ1-2,NA,TRBV6-6,NA
CASSVVPGQGAFF,TGTGCCAGCAGCGTAGTCCCGGGACAGGGAGCTTTCTTT,TRBJ1-1,NA,TRBV9,TRBD1
CASSKLALAVSGSRVNEQFF,TGTGCCAGCAGCAAACTCGCCTTGGCCGTTTCAGGGTCCCGGGTGAATGAGCAGTTCTTC,TRBJ2-1,NA,TRBV21-1,NA
CASRAGMNTEAFF,TGTGCCAGCCGAGCAGGGATGAACACTGAAGCTTTCTTT,TRBJ1-1,NA,TRBV6-5,NA
CASKTGGTEAFF,TGTGCCAGCAAGACAGGGGGCACTGAAGCTTTCTTT,TRBJ1-1,few,TRBV2,TRBD1
CASRSWGQSYEQYF,TGCGCCAGCAGATCATGGGGACAATCCTACGAGCAGTACTTC,TRBJ2-7,NA,TRBV23-1,NA
CASSLVGDSYGYTF,TGCGCCAGCAGCTTGGTCGGAGACAGCTATGGCTACACCTTC,TRBJ1-2,NA,TRBV5-1,NA
CSVVGGLKDEQFF,TGCAGCGTTGTCGGGGGGCTAAAGGATGAGCAGTTCTTC,TRBJ2-1,NA,TRBV29-1,NA
CASTLQVPYNEQFF,TGTGCCAGCACCTTACAAGTACCCTACAATGAGCAGTTCTTC,TRBJ2-1,NA,TRBV2,NA
CASSLGAFSPEAFF,TGTGCCAGCAGCTTGGGGGCCTTCTCCCCTGAAGCTTTCTTT,TRBJ1-1,NA,TRBV11-2,NA
CASTFRVDEQYF,TGTGCCAGCACCTTCAGGGTTGACGAGCAGTACTTC,TRBJ2-7,few,TRBV21-1,NA
CASSLAGHINTGELFF,TGTGCCAGCAGCTTAGCTGGGCACATAAACACCGGGGAGCTGTTTTTT,TRBJ2-2,few,TRBV7-9,NA
CASSLGGTGGLQPQHF,TGTGCCAGCAGCTTGGGGGGGACAGGGGGTCTTCAGCCCCAGCATTTT,TRBJ1-5,few,TRBV5-6,TRBD1
CASSEARDSPLHF,TGTGCCAGCAGTGAAGCCAGGGATTCACCCCTCCACTTT,TRBJ1-6,NA,TRBV6-1,NA